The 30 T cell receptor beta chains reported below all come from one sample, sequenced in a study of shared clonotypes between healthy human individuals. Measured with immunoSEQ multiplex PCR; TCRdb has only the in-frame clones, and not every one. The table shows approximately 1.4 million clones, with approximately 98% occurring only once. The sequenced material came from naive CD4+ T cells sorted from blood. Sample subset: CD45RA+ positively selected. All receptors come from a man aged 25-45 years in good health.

CDR3 region: CASSQSDADQPQHF. As DNA, the CDR3 is TGCGCCAGCAGTCAATCGGACGCCGATCAGCCCCAGCATTTT. V is TRBV23-1 and J is TRBJ1-5, with D unresolved. TRBV23-1 is an open reading frame whose function is uncertain. The ends were cut back, 0 bases at V and 5 bases at J, with 8 bases in the middle. The CDR3 has 14 amino acids.

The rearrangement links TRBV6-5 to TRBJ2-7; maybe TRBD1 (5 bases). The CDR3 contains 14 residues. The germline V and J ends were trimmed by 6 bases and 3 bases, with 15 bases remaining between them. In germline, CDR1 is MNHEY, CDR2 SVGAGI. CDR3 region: CASSPQGLGYEQYF. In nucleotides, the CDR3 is TGTGCCAGCAGCCCCCAGGGCCTAGGCTACGAGCAGTACTTC.

The DNA for the CDR3 is TGTGCCAGCAGCGTAGAAAGTGCAGGGACTAGGAGGGGGGAGCTGTTTTTT. Protein sequence: CASSVESAGTRRGELFF. The V and J genes are TRBV9 and TRBJ2-2; TRBD2 matches 8 bases. This CDR3 region has 17 residues. Germline V lookup: CDR1 SGDLS, CDR2 YYNGEE. Losses at the gene ends were 0 bases for V and 8 bases for J; bases not matched to a gene: 12.

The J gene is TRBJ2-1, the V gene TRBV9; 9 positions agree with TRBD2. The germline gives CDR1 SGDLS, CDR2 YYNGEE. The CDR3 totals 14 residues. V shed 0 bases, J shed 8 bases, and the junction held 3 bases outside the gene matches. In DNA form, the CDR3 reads TGTGCCAGCAGCGTAGCTAGCGGGACTCATGAGCAGTTCTTC. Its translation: CASSVASGTHEQFF.

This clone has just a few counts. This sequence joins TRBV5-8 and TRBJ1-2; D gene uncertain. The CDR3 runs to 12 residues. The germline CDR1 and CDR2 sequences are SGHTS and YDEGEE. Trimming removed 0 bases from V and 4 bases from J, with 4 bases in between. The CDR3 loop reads CASSLGGYGYTF. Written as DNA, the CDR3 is TGTGCCAGCAGCTTGGGGGGCTATGGCTACACCTTC.

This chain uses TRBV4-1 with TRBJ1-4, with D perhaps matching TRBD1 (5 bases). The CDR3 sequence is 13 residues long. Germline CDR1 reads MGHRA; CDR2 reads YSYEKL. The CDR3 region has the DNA TGCGCTTCATCCGCGGCGGGCAGGGTGAAACTGTTTTTT. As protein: CASSAAGRVKLFF.

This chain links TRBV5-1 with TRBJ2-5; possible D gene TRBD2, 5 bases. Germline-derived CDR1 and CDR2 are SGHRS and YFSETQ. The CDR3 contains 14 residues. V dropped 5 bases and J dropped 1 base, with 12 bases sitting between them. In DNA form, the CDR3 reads TGCGCCAGCAGGGGCGGGTGGGTCCAAGAGACCCAGTACTTC. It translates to CASRGGWVQETQYF.

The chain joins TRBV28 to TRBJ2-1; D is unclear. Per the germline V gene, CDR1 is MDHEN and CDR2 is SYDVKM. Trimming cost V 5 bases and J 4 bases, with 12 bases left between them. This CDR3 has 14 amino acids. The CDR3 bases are TGTGCCAGCAGTACCAGTCACCTTTACAATGAGCAGTTCTTC. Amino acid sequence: CASSTSHLYNEQFF.

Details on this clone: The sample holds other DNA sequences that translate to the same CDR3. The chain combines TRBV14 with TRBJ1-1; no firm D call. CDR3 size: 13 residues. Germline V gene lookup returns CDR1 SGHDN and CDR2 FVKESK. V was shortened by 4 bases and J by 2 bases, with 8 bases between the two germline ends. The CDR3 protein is CASSRTLNTEAFF. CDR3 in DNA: TGTGCCAGCAGCCGGACGCTAAACACTGAAGCTTTCTTT.

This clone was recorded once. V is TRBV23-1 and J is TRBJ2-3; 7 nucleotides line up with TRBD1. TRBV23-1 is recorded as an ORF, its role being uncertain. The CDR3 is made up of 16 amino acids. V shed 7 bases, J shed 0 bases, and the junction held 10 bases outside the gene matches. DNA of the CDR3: TGCGCCAGCAACGTAAGTGGGACAGCAAGCACAGATACGCAGTATTTT. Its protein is CASNVSGTASTDTQYF.

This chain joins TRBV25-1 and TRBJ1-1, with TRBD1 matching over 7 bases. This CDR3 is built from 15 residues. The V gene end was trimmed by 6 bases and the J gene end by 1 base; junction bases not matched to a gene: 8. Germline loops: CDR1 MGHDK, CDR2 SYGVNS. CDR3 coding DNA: TGTGCCAGCAGGGGATCAGGGGGAAGGAACACTGAAGCTTTCTTT. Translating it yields CASRGSGGRNTEAFF.

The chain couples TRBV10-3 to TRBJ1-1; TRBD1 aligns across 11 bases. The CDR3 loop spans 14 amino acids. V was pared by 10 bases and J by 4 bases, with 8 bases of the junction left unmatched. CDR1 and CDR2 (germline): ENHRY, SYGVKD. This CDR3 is CASSGTGGRTEAFF. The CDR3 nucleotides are TGTGCCAGCTCCGGGACAGGGGGTCGCACTGAAGCTTTCTTT.

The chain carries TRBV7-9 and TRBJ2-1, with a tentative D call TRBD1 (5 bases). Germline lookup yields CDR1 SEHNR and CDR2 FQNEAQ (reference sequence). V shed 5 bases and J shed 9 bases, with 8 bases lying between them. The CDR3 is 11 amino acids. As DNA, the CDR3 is TGTGCCAGCAGCCTAGACAGTGAGCAGTTCTTC. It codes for CASSLDSEQFF.

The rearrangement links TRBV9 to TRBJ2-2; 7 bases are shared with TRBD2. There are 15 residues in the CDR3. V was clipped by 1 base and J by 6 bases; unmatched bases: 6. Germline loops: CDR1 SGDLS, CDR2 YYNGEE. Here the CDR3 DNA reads TGTGCCAGCAGCGTATCCGGGACTACCTCCGGGGAGCTGTTTTTT. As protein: CASSVSGTTSGELFF.

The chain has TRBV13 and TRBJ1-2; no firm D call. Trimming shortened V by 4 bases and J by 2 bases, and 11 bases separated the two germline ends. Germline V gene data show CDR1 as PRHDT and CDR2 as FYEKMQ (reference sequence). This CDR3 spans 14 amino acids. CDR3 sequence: CASSSPGGNYGYTF. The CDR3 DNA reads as TGTGCCAGCAGCTCCCCTGGCGGAAACTATGGCTACACCTTC.

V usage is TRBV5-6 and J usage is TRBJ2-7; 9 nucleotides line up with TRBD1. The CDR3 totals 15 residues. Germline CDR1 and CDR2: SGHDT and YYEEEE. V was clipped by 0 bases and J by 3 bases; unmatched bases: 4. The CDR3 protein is CASSLGTGENYEQYF. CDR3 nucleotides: TGTGCCAGCAGCTTGGGGACAGGGGAAAACTACGAGCAGTACTTC.

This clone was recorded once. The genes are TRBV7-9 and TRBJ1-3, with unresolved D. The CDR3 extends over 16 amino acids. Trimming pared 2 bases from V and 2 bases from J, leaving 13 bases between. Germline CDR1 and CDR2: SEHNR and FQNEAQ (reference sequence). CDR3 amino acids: CASSLSRVPPGNTIYF. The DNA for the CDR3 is TGTGCCAGCAGCTTATCAAGGGTACCCCCTGGAAACACCATATATTTT.

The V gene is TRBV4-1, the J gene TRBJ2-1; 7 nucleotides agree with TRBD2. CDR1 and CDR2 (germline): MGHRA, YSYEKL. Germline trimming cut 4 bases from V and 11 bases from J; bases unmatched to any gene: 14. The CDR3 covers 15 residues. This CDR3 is CASSRQEGGETQQFF. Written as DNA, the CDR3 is TGCGCCAGCAGCCGACAAGAGGGAGGGGAGACTCAGCAGTTCTTC.

The CDR3 coding sequence is TGTGCCAGCAGTTATAGCGGAGCCTCCTACAATGAGCAGTTCTTC. The encoded protein is CASSYSGASYNEQFF. J is TRBJ2-1 and V is TRBV14; D perhaps matches TRBD2 (6 bases). Germline CDR1 is SGHDN and CDR2 is FVKESK. CDR3 size: 15 residues. The V end lost 6 bases, the J end lost 0 bases, and 12 bases lay between the germline ends.

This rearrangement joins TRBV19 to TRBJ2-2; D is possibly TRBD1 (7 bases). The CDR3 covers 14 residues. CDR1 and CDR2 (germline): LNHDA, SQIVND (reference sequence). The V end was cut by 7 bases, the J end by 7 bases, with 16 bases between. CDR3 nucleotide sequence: TGTGCCAGTACCAGGGGGGTTGATGTCGGGGAGCTGTTTTTT. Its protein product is CASTRGVDVGELFF.

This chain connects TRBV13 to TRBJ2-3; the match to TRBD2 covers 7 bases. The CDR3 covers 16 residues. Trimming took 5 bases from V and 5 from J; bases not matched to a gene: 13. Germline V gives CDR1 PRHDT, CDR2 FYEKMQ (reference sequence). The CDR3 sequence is CASSVAGGRSIDTQYF. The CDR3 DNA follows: TGTGCCAGCAGCGTCGCGGGCGGGAGATCGATAGATACGCAGTATTTT.

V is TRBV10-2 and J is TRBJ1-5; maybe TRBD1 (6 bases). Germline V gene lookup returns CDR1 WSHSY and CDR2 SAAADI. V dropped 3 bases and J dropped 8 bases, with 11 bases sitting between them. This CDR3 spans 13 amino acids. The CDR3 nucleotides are TGCGCCAGCAGTGAACAGGGTGGCAAGCCCCAGCATTTT. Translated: CASSEQGGKPQHF.

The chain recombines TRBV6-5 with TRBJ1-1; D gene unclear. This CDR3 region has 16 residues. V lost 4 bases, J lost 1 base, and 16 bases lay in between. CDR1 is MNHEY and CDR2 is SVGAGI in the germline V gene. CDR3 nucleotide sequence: TGTGCCAGCAGTTCCATTTTTCTGAACCAGAACACTGAAGCTTTCTTT. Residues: CASSSIFLNQNTEAFF.

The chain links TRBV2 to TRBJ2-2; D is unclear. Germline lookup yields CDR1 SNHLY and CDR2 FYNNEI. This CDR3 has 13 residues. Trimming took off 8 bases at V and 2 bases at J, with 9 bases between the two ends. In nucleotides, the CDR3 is TGTGCCAGCGGAAAAACAAACACCGGGGAGCTGTTTTTT. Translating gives CASGKTNTGELFF. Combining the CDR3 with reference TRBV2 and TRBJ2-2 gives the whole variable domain EPEVTQTPSHQVTQMGQEVILRCVPISNHLYFYWYRQILGQKVEFLVSFYNNEISEKSEIFDDQFSVERPDGSNFTLKIRSTKLEDSAMYFCASGKTNTGELFFGEGSRLTVL.

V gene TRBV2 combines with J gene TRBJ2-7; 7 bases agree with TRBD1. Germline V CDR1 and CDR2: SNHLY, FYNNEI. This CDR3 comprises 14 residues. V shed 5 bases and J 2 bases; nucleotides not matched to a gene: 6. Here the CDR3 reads CASSQGVSAYEQYF. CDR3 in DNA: TGTGCCAGCAGTCAGGGGGTCTCCGCCTACGAGCAGTACTTC.

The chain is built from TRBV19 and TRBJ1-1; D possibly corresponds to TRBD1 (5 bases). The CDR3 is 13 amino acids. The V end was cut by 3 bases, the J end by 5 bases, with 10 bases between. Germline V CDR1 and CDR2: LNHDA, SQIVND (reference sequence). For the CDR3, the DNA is TGTGCCAGTAGTATTGGGTGGGGGACTGAAGCTTTCTTT. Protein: CASSIGWGTEAFF. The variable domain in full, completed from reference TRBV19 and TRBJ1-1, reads DGGITQSPKYLFRKEGQNVTLSCEQNLNHDAMYWYRQDPGQGLRLIYYSQIVNDFQKGDIAEGYSVSREKKESFPLTVTSAQKNPTAFYLCASSIGWGTEAFFGQGTRLTVV.

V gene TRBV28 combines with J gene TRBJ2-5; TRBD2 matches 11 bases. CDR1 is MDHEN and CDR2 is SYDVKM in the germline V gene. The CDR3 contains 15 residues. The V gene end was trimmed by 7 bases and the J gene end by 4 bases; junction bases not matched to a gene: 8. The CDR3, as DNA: TGTGCCAGCAATCTAGCGGGAGGAGGTAGAGAGACCCAGTACTTC. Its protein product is CASNLAGGGRETQYF.

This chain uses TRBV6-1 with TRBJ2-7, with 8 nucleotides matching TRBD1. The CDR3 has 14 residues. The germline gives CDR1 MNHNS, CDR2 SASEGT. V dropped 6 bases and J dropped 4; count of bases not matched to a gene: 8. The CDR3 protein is CASRPGQVLYEQYF. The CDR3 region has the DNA TGTGCCAGCAGACCGGGACAGGTGTTGTACGAGCAGTACTTC.

CDR3 nucleotides: TGCGCCAGCAGCCAAGTAATAGTTCCAGAGACCCAGTACTTC. Its protein is CASSQVIVPETQYF. The rearrangement uses TRBV4-1 and TRBJ2-5, with no clear D. This CDR3 is 14 amino acids long. The V end lost 1 base, the J end lost 4 bases, and 10 bases lay between the germline ends. Looked up from germline, CDR1 is MGHRA and CDR2 is YSYEKL.

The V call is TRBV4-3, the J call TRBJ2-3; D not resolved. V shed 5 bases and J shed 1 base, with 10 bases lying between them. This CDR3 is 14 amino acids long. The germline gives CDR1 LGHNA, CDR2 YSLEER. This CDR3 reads CASSEGGGTDTQYF. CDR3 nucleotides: TGCGCCAGCAGCGAAGGTGGGGGCACAGATACGCAGTATTTT.